This TCR beta chain was recovered during a study of shared clonotypes between healthy human individuals (dated by TCRdb to 2018 to 2020). Study-wide context: A few men and two women, aged 18 to 49 years, made up the cohort. For each donor, CD4 naive and CD4 memory were each given three plates, CD8 naive was given two plates, and CD8 memory was given one plate. Leukapheresis yielded between about 0.8 and 8.9 billion PBMCs per donor. To increase sequencing depth and limit assay-specific biases, different laboratories used diverse techniques to prepare libraries and sequence TCR repertoires. Blood TCR repertoires of five healthy adults were deeply sequenced to estimate repertoire size and the extent of clonotype sharing between individuals. Points the paper makes about the study in general: Across a handful of donors, approximately 5% of naive CD4, around 3.5% of naive CD8, about 2.3% of memory CD4, and approximately 0.4% of memory CD8 clonotypes were shared. Even with the large sequencing depth, rarefaction of the sorted-subset datasets indicated that sequencing was incomplete. Based on pairwise subsampling, the degree of clonotype sharing among donors was expected to be affected by sequencing depth. Larger estimated clonotype richness was generally found for naive subsets than for memory subsets. Sampling was restricted to blood, and TCR repertoires in tissues likely differ from the TCR repertoires found in blood. Because the study included only a small number of donors, the genetic and exposure-history diversity represented was limited. Higher generation probabilities were observed for clonotypes shared by all four sorted-subset donors than for non-shared clonotypes.

For this clone: The antigen it binds to is not known. No base qualities exist here, and no much larger clone lies one base off it.

The donors were healthy, HIV-negative adults with no recently reported acute infections or vaccinations. Every donor was a Caucasian adult residing in Nashville, Tennessee, USA. CD4+ T cells were enriched by magnetic negative selection; naive cells were then positively selected on CD45RA, and the negative fraction formed the memory subset. After blood collection by leukapheresis, PBMCs were isolated using Ficoll-Histopaque density gradient centrifugation and then cryopreserved in the vapor phase of liquid nitrogen. Purity and quantity of every magnetically sorted T cell population were checked by analytical flow cytometry. Genomic DNA was isolated from each sorted fraction and quantified by UV absorbance on a Nanodrop 2000c. Using the deep immunoSEQ assay, TCR CDR3 regions were amplified from genomic DNA by multiplex PCR. For each cell subset, the extracted genomic DNA was distributed evenly across all wells of several immunoSEQ 96-well plates, and each plate served as one replicate. Each replicate PCR for sorted subsets received around 0.2 ug genomic DNA, equal to 28,000 or so T cell genomes. Purified libraries were quantified with a Qubit 3.0 fluorometer, sized on a Bioanalyzer 2100, and re-quantified with the KAPA Library Quantification kit. Every immunoSEQ 96-well plate was sequenced on a separate single-read 150-cycle Illumina NextSeq 550 flow cell. Per the original workflow: Because the immunoSEQ output included only junctional sequences and no quality scores, the filtering could not be the same as the filtering used for full-length reads. Sequences were annotated with PyIR, a Python wrapper for IgBLAST v1.9, and V/J genes and CDR3 were assigned using IMGT germline references. Reads were filtered out if the reads had weak V/J assignments (E-value above 1e-6), no CDR3, stop codons, out-of-frame junctions, or ambiguous translated residues. V3J clonotypes were defined as sequences sharing the same inferred V gene, J gene, and CDR3 amino acid sequence. To compute the percentage overlap between repertoires, the number of shared unique clonotypes was divided by the size of the smaller repertoire. Three approaches were used to assess repertoire richness: RTK rarefaction, the Chao1 estimator, and Recon v2.1 estimates of unobserved clonotypes. OLGA was used to compute generation probabilities for all TCRbeta clonotypes that the gDNA method yielded from several donors. Entries here come from immuneACCESS through TCRdb and include only in-frame sequences with V and J called. Some clones fail to appear in such tables; in the studies checked, an unresolved V gene covers under half of the shortfall, and the cause of the remainder is unknown. The V and J calls and clone size were taken over from that table, and D and trimming were inferred from the DNA. A total of some 1 million clones appear in this sample, around 76% of them only once. The leading ten clones occupy less than 1.5% of the sample.

Deletion took 5 bases off V and 1 base off J, with a span of 8 bases between the germline ends. CDR1 GTSNPN and CDR2 SVGIG were looked up in the germline V gene (reference sequence). Measured from the cysteine to the phenylalanine, the CDR3 is 13 residues long. Here the CDR3 DNA is all that survives: 39 bases in frame from base 1. The source material was memory CD4+ T cells sorted from blood. Interpreted using the paper, the cell subset or site label stands for: CD45RA-negative fraction. This sequence uses TRBV30 and TRBJ2-2, with a tentative D gene TRBD1 over 6 matching bases. This clonotype was sampled from a man between 18 and 35 years old in good health. CDR3 region: CAWGQLNTGELFF. The nucleotides read TGTGCCTGGGGACAGCTGAACACCGGGGAGCTGTTTTTT. Here the CDR3 is joined to the reference TRBV30 and TRBJ2-2 genes, and the full variable domain is: SQTIHQWPATLVQPVGSPLSLECTVEGTSNPNLYWYRQAAGRGLQLLFYSVGIGQISSEVPQNLSASRPQDRQFILSSKKLLLSDSGFYLCAWGQLNTGELFFGEGSRLTVL.